This is a list of T cell receptor beta chains from one sample in a study of a mutant IDH1 vaccine in newly diagnosed glioma. No cognate antigen is known for these TCRs. Clones were sequenced by immunoSEQ multiplex PCR, and TCRdb holds only the in-frame ones, with some missing. The repertoire has some 33,000 clones, over 75% of them found once; the top ten carry around 2.5%. The source was PBMCs, collected from a glioma patient whose treatment included an IDH1 peptide vaccine. These receptors all stem from a man aged 35-49 years with glioma. Both conserved end residues are part of each CDR3. D genes are given only for firm matches. Where a row states a size, it is once, few, many or the class of an expanded clone; other rows omit it.

NA	TRBD2	TRBJ2-2	TRBV30	CAGSGGTGELFF	TGTGCCGGCTCGGGAGGGACCGGGGAGCTGTTTTTT
NA	NA	TRBJ2-3	TRBV4-1	CASSQDRRWRAPTDTQYF	TGCGCCAGCAGCCAAGATAGACGATGGCGGGCTCCCACAGATACGCAGTATTTT
NA	NA	TRBJ1-2	TRBV6-6	CASSYSTGTNYGYTF	TGTGCCAGCAGTTACTCTACAGGGACCAACTATGGCTACACCTTC
NA	TRBD1	TRBJ1-5	TRBV16	CASSQFGQGHQPQHF	TGTGCCAGCAGCCAATTCGGACAGGGACATCAGCCCCAGCATTTT
NA	NA	TRBJ1-1	TRBV2	CATFREVNTEAFF	TGTGCCACCTTCCGGGAGGTGAACACTGAAGCTTTCTTT
NA	NA	TRBJ2-5	TRBV2	CASSGSGGAGETQYF	TGTGCCAGCAGTGGGAGTGGGGGAGCGGGAGAGACCCAGTACTTC
NA	NA	TRBJ1-1	TRBV4-3	CASSQGTEYTEAFF	TGCGCCAGCAGCCAAGGGACAGAGTACACTGAAGCTTTCTTT
NA	NA	TRBJ2-4	TRBV11-1	CASSLTVAKNIQYF	TGTGCCAGCAGCTTAACTGTAGCCAAAAACATTCAGTACTTC
NA	TRBD2	TRBJ2-5	TRBV13	CASSLEASGRGETQYF	TGTGCCAGCAGCTTAGAGGCTAGCGGGAGGGGCGAGACCCAGTACTTC
NA	TRBD2	TRBJ2-3	TRBV11-2	CASSSPGGAADTQYF	TGTGCCAGCAGCTCTCCGGGAGGGGCCGCAGATACGCAGTATTTT
NA	TRBD1	TRBJ2-2	TRBV7-2	CASSSPGQGGFTGELFF	TGTGCCAGCAGCAGTCCGGGACAGGGAGGATTCACCGGGGAGCTGTTTTTT
NA	NA	TRBJ2-3	TRBV5-4	CASSLAGLRGDTQYF	TGTGCCAGCAGCTTGGCAGGGCTCAGGGGAGATACGCAGTATTTT
NA	NA	TRBJ2-1	TRBV4-1	CASSQDRMDNEQFF	TGCGCCAGCAGCCAAGACCGCATGGACAATGAGCAGTTCTTC
NA	NA	TRBJ1-5	TRBV6-1	CASSPGHTNQPQHF	TGTGCCAGCAGTCCGGGACATACTAATCAGCCCCAGCATTTT
NA	NA	TRBJ2-3	TRBV6-4	CASSEGSSDTQYF	TGTGCCAGCAGTGAAGGGTCCTCAGATACGCAGTATTTT
NA	TRBD2	TRBJ2-2	TRBV11-3	CASSPRGGLTGELFF	TGTGCCAGCAGCCCCCGCGGGGGGCTCACCGGGGAGCTGTTTTTT
NA	NA	TRBJ1-2	TRBV7-8	CASSLAAENYGYTF	TGTGCCAGCAGCTTAGCGGCGGAGAACTATGGCTACACCTTC
NA	TRBD2	TRBJ2-5	TRBV19	CASSIQRGVGETQYF	TGTGCCAGTAGTATACAGCGGGGGGTTGGAGAGACCCAGTACTTC
NA	NA	TRBJ1-1	TRBV7-2	CASSPASKNTEAFF	TGTGCCAGCAGCCCAGCCTCCAAGAACACTGAAGCTTTCTTT
NA	TRBD2	TRBJ2-3	TRBV9	CASSAPLLAGRVADTQYF	TGTGCCAGCAGCGCCCCCCTCCTAGCGGGAAGGGTGGCAGATACGCAGTATTTT
NA	TRBD2	TRBJ2-7	TRBV5-4	CASSPGLAGQTEQYF	TGTGCCAGCAGCCCGGGACTAGCGGGACAGACCGAGCAGTACTTC
NA	TRBD2	TRBJ2-7	TRBV11-2	CASSSTISGRYEQYF	TGTGCCAGCAGCTCAACCATTAGCGGGCGCTACGAGCAGTACTTC
NA	TRBD2	TRBJ2-7	TRBV4-3	CASSQDWLAGATYEQYF	TGCGCCAGCAGCCAAGATTGGCTAGCGGGTGCGACCTACGAGCAGTACTTC
once	TRBD2	TRBJ2-1	TRBV30	CAWSAVTGGYNEQFF	TGTGCCTGGAGCGCCGTTACGGGGGGTTACAATGAGCAGTTCTTC
NA	TRBD2	TRBJ2-5	TRBV28	CASSLGGENETQYF	TGTGCCAGCAGTTTAGGGGGGGAGAATGAGACCCAGTACTTC
NA	NA	TRBJ1-2	TRBV4-1	CASSQKQIPANYGYTF	TGCGCCAGCAGCCAGAAACAGATACCAGCTAACTATGGCTACACCTTC
NA	NA	TRBJ2-4	TRBV2	CASYLDRGKNIQYF	TGTGCCAGCTACTTGGACAGAGGAAAAAACATTCAGTACTTC
NA	TRBD2	TRBJ2-1	TRBV6-4	CASSLTSGGGHNEQFF	TGTGCCAGCAGTTTGACTAGCGGCGGAGGTCACAATGAGCAGTTCTTC
NA	NA	TRBJ2-2	TRBV6-1	CASSADRFYPGELFF	TGTGCCAGCAGTGCAGACAGGTTTTACCCCGGGGAGCTGTTTTTT
NA	NA	TRBJ2-3	TRBV7-2	CASSLVKADTQYF	TGTGCCAGCAGCTTAGTGAAGGCAGATACGCAGTATTTT